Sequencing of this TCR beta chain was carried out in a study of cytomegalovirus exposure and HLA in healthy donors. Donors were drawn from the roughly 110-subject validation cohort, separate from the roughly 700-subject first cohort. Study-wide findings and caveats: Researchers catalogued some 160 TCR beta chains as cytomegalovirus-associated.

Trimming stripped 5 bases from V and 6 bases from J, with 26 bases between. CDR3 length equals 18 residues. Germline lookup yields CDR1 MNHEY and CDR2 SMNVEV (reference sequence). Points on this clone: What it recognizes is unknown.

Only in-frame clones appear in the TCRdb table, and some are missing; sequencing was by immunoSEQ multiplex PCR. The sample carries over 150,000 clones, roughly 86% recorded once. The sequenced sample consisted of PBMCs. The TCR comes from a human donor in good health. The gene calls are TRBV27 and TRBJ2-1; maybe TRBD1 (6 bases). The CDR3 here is CASSVESGRQGKVNEQFF. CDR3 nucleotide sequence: TGTGCCAGCAGTGTCGAATCGGGACGGCAGGGGAAAGTCAATGAGCAGTTCTTC.